Reported below is one TCR beta chain. V was pared by 2 bases and J by 11 bases, with 12 bases between. The CDR3 runs 12 residues. Germline V gene data show CDR1 as SNHLY and CDR2 as FYNNEI. The record originates from a study of cytomegalovirus exposure and HLA in healthy donors. This PCR relied on a set of 60 Vbeta primers and 13 Jbeta primers. Data came from immunoSEQ multiplex PCR; TCRdb stores just in-frame clones and leaves some out. This table holds about 150,000 clones, over 75% found once. The chain uses TRBV2 and TRBJ1-1; D uncertain. Sample: PBMCs. This TCR was recovered from a woman under 40 in good health and CMV-seronegative. DNA of the CDR3: TGTGCCAGCAGTGAATACGGCGGCGTGGCTTTCTTT. It codes for CASSEYGGVAFF.